The 15 T cell receptor beta chains listed next were all sequenced from one sample in a study of T cell responses to AZD1222 COVID-19 vaccine. Using immunoSEQ multiplex PCR, the repertoire was profiled, and TCRdb retains in-frame clones only, with some absent. Among tens of thousands of clones listed, about 89% were seen once. The sequencing here drew on peripheral blood, taken 28 days after the second AZD1222 dose. These receptors all come from an adult who received the AZD1222 COVID-19 vaccine.

The rearrangement uses TRBV5-1 and TRBJ2-3; 9 nucleotides match TRBD2. Germline values: CDR1 SGHRS, CDR2 YFSETQ. The J segment lost 5 bases and the V segment lost 4 bases, leaving 5 bases of the junction unmatched. The CDR3 is 14 amino acids. CDR3 in DNA: TGCGCCAGCAGCGCTGGCGGGGGGGAAGATACGCAGTATTTT. This codes for CASSAGGGEDTQYF.

In its sample, this clone was seen once. The gene calls are TRBV4-1 and TRBJ2-7, with 8 bases lining up with TRBD2. This CDR3 region has 15 residues. V gave up 4 bases and J gave up 7 bases; unmatched junction bases: 12. Germline CDR1 and CDR2: MGHRA and YSYEKL. As DNA, the CDR3 is TGCGCCAGCAGCCCCTGGGGGGCGGGGGGAATGGAGCAGTACTTC. It is translated as CASSPWGAGGMEQYF.

V usage is TRBV6-5 and J usage is TRBJ1-1; perhaps TRBD1 as D (5 bases). Trimming removed 2 bases at V and 1 base at J, with 8 bases between. The CDR3 runs to 14 residues. Germline lookup yields CDR1 MNHEY and CDR2 SVGAGI. The CDR3 DNA reads TGTGCCAGCAGTTACCGGGGCCAGAACACTGAAGCTTTCTTT. Protein sequence: CASSYRGQNTEAFF.

CDR3 nucleotides: TGTGCCACCAGCAGACGGGGTGGGACTAGCGGGAGGAATGAGCAGTTCTTC. Translation gives CATSRRGGTSGRNEQFF. V usage is TRBV15 and J usage is TRBJ2-1; TRBD2 aligns across 15 bases. Germline values: CDR1 LNHNV, CDR2 YYDKDF (reference sequence). The CDR3 consists of 17 residues. J was trimmed by 7 bases and V by 2 bases; bases with no gene match: 6.

This clone was recorded once. The J gene is TRBJ2-5, the V gene TRBV18; tentative D call: TRBD2 (6 bases). Germline V gene data show CDR1 as KGHSH and CDR2 as LQKENI. Trimming removed 6 bases at V and 1 base at J, with 9 bases between. CDR3 length equals 13 residues. Here the CDR3 DNA reads TGTGCCAGCTCCCCGGGGGTCCAAGAGACCCAGTACTTC. Translation gives CASSPGVQETQYF.

The chain has TRBV6-1 and TRBJ2-2; D is perhaps TRBD1 (6 bases). The CDR3 is 17 residues long. CDR1 is MNHNS and CDR2 is SASEGT in the germline V gene. Trimming removed 2 bases from V and 2 bases from J, with 15 bases in between. The CDR3 region has the DNA TGTGCCAGCAGTGAATGGGCAGGGGAAATAAACACCGGGGAGCTGTTTTTT. Translation gives CASSEWAGEINTGELFF.

The rearrangement joins TRBV2 to TRBJ2-2; D gene unclear. Germline V gene sequence: CDR1 SNHLY, CDR2 FYNNEI. V dropped 6 bases and J dropped 0 bases, with 8 bases sitting between them. This CDR3 region has 14 residues. CDR3 sequence reads: CASSAPANTGELFF. CDR3 in DNA: TGTGCCAGCAGCGCCCCCGCGAACACCGGGGAGCTGTTTTTT.

The chain couples TRBV7-7 to TRBJ1-1, with D uncertain. The V gene lost 0 bases and the J gene lost 2 bases, with 4 bases spanning the gap. Germline-derived CDR1 and CDR2 are SSHAT and FNYEAQ (reference sequence). The CDR3 has 13 amino acids. The CDR3 DNA reads as TGTGCCAGCAGCTTAGCGCGAAACACTGAAGCTTTCTTT. As protein: CASSLARNTEAFF.

This clone has only a few counts. The chain carries TRBV7-2 and TRBJ1-1; D is undetermined. Germline CDR1 SGHTA, CDR2 FQGNSA. Trimming removed 8 bases from V and 0 bases from J, with 10 bases in between. The CDR3 runs 13 residues. The chain's CDR3 is CASLSEMNTEAFF. The CDR3 DNA reads as TGTGCCAGCTTGAGCGAAATGAACACTGAAGCTTTCTTT.

The J gene is TRBJ2-3, the V gene TRBV19; D is ambiguous. Germline lookup yields CDR1 LNHDA and CDR2 SQIVND (reference sequence). The CDR3 is 14 residues long. Trimming took 3 bases from V and 0 from J, leaving 7 bases between them. The chain's CDR3 is CASSIVASTDTQYF. CDR3 sequence (DNA): TGTGCCAGTAGTATTGTGGCTAGCACAGATACGCAGTATTTT.

This clone has more than one count but fewer than ten. V and J are TRBV18 and TRBJ1-6; tentatively, D is TRBD1 (5 bases). V dropped 5 bases and J dropped 7 bases, with 15 bases sitting between them. The CDR3 length is 15 residues. Germline CDR1 reads KGHSH; CDR2 reads LQKENI. DNA of the CDR3: TGTGCCAGCTCAGAAGACAGCATTGAGAATTCACCCCTCCACTTT. As protein: CASSEDSIENSPLHF.

V gene TRBV10-3 combines with J gene TRBJ1-2; D unresolved. The CDR3 has 12 amino acids. Germline CDR1 ENHRY, CDR2 SYGVKD. The V end was cut by 4 bases, the J end by 8 bases, with 11 bases between. This chain's CDR3 is CAISGPLSGYTF. CDR3 nucleotides: TGTGCCATCAGTGGGCCCCTCTCGGGCTACACCTTC.

The chain is built from TRBV7-9 and TRBJ1-3; D is uncertain. Trimming took 5 bases from V and 7 from J, leaving 9 bases between them. Looked up from germline, CDR1 is SEHNR and CDR2 is FQNEAQ (reference sequence). This CDR3 comprises 12 residues. Here the CDR3 reads CASSPETNTIYF. The CDR3 DNA follows: TGTGCCAGCAGCCCCGAGACCAACACCATATATTTT.

The rearrangement links TRBV5-1 to TRBJ1-1, with 8 bases fitting TRBD1. CDR3 size: 13 residues. V gave up 3 bases and J gave up 3 bases; unmatched junction bases: 1. The germline gives CDR1 SGHRS, CDR2 YFSETQ. The CDR3 DNA reads as TGCGCCAGCAGCTGGGGACAGGACACTGAAGCTTTCTTT. This sequence encodes CASSWGQDTEAFF. The full variable domain, in which reference TRBV5-1 and TRBJ1-1 provide the parts outside the CDR3, is KAGVTQTPRYLIKTRGQQVTLSCSPISGHRSVSWYQQTPGQGLQFLFEYFSETQRNKGNFPGRFSGRQFSNSRSEMNVSTLELGDSALYLCASSWGQDTEAFFGQGTRLTVV.

The chain has TRBV5-1 and TRBJ1-2, with 8 nucleotides matching TRBD1. The trim removed 4 bases at V and 7 bases at J, leaving 6 bases unmatched. The CDR3 totals 13 residues. The germline CDR1 and CDR2 sequences are SGHRS and YFSETQ. This CDR3 is CASSRGQGGGYTF. The CDR3 region has the DNA TGCGCCAGCAGCAGAGGACAGGGTGGTGGCTACACCTTC.